Below are 13 T cell receptor beta chains sequenced from a single sample in a study of early T cells in non-severe SARS-CoV-2 infection. TCRdb called the 5' RACE reads again in MiXCR, with one record for every CDR3 protein. The sample holds over 60,000 distinct CDR3 sequences; around 11% are singletons and the top ten take less than 3%. The sequencing used whole blood, collected at baseline. The source is an adult who was a healthcare worker with PCR-confirmed SARS-CoV-2 infection or an uninfected control (not recorded which).

Only a few counts were recorded for this clonotype. V usage is TRBV12-3 or TRBV12-4 and J usage is TRBJ2-5; 8 nucleotides align to TRBD1. The CDR3 has 14 amino acids. Trimming removed 4 bases from V and 4 bases from J; junction bases left unmatched: 5. This CDR3 reads CASSSSGGRETQYF. The CDR3 DNA follows: TGTGCCAGCAGTTCTTCAGGGGGCAGAGAGACCCAGTACTTC.

This clonotype was detected a few times. V is TRBV9 and J is TRBJ1-6, with TRBD1 identical over 7 bases. This CDR3 comprises 14 residues. Trimming removed 5 bases from V and 6 bases from J; junction bases left unmatched: 5. In germline, CDR1 is SGDLS, CDR2 YYNGEE. CDR3: CASRSGTVNSPLHF. The CDR3 coding sequence is TGTGCCAGCAGAAGCGGGACAGTTAATTCACCCCTCCACTTT. Using reference TRBV9 and TRBJ1-6 for the parts outside the CDR3, the full variable domain is DSGVTQTPKHLITATGQRVTLRCSPRSGDLSVYWYQQSLDQGLQFLIQYYNGEERAKGNILERFSAQQFPDLHSELNLSSLELGDSALYFCASRSGTVNSPLHFGNGTRLTVT.

This clonotype has a handful of counts. The V gene is TRBV2, the J gene TRBJ1-1; the D gene is possibly TRBD1 (5 bases). The CDR3 spans 12 residues. Germline lookup yields CDR1 SNHLY and CDR2 FYNNEI. The ends were cut back, 11 bases at V and 1 base at J, with 11 bases in the middle. CDR3 in DNA: TGTGCCGTCCAGGGCCCGAACACTGAAGCTTTCTTT. Its protein product is CAVQGPNTEAFF. Combining the CDR3 with reference TRBV2 and TRBJ1-1 gives the whole variable domain EPEVTQTPSHQVTQMGQEVILRCVPISNHLYFYWYRQILGQKVEFLVSFYNNEISEKSEIFDDQFSVERPDGSNFTLKIRSTKLEDSAMYFCAVQGPNTEAFFGQGTRLTVV.

This clonotype occurred many times. The V call is TRBV12-5, the J call TRBJ1-1; D gene ambiguous. The CDR3 loop spans 14 amino acids. Trimming shortened V by 1 base and J by 6 bases, and 12 bases separated the two germline ends. Germline lookup yields CDR1 LGHNT and CDR2 FRNRAP. The CDR3 region is CASGLAGLLAEAFF. CDR3 DNA: TGTGCTAGTGGTTTGGCCGGACTTCTCGCTGAAGCTTTCTTT.

This sequence joins TRBV7-6 and TRBJ1-2; D remains unclear. CDR1 SGHVS and CDR2 FNYEAQ come from the germline V gene. This CDR3 is built from 19 residues. The V end lost 2 bases, the J end lost 5 bases, and 27 bases lay between the germline ends. The CDR3 loop is CASSLLAKSRGTVRYGYTF. The CDR3 DNA sequence: TGTGCCAGCAGCTTATTGGCTAAGTCTCGCGGTACGGTTAGGTATGGCTACACCTTC.

The V and J genes are TRBV6-5 and TRBJ1-1, with no clear D. Between the trimmed V and J ends, which lost 2 bases and 0 bases, there was a span of 10 bases. From germline, CDR1 is MNHEY and CDR2 SVGAGI. This CDR3 has 15 residues. The CDR3 bases are TGTGCCAGCAGTTACCAGGTATTAATGAACACTGAAGCTTTCTTT. Its translation is CASSYQVLMNTEAFF.

The chain employs TRBV18 and TRBJ2-5, with D perhaps matching TRBD2 (5 bases). Germline V gives CDR1 KGHSH, CDR2 LQKENI. The CDR3 is made up of 15 amino acids. V lost 2 bases and J 5 bases, leaving 15 bases between the germline ends. In DNA, the CDR3 is TGTGCCAGCTCACCAACTGGAGCGGCTGGGGAGACCCAGTACTTC. This gives the protein CASSPTGAAGETQYF. The full variable domain, with the rest looked up from reference TRBV18 and TRBJ2-5, is NAGVMQNPRHLVRRRGQEARLRCSPMKGHSHVYWYRQLPEEGLKFMVYLQKENIIDESGMPKERFSAEFPKEGPSILRIQQVVRGDSAAYFCASSPTGAAGETQYFGPGTRLLVL.

Many counts were recorded for this clonotype. The chain combines TRBV6-2 or TRBV6-3 with TRBJ2-3; D assignment may be TRBD1 or TRBD2 (5 bases each). V gave up 2 bases and J gave up 0 bases, with 15 bases separating them. Germline V lookup: CDR1 MNHEY, CDR2 SVGEGT. The CDR3 loop spans 17 amino acids. The chain's CDR3 is CASSYKEGRSSTDTQYF. CDR3 coding DNA: TGTGCCAGCAGTTACAAAGAGGGACGAAGTAGCACAGATACGCAGTATTTT.

This clonotype was counted between two and nine times. The genes are TRBV2 and TRBJ1-2; D gene ambiguous. Deletions cut 6 bases from V and 1 base from J, with 9 bases between. The CDR3 has 13 residues. The germline V gene encodes CDR1 SNHLY and CDR2 FYNNEI. The DNA of the CDR3 is TGTGCCAGCAGGAGGGAGAGTAACTATGGCTACACCTTC. Translated, it gives CASRRESNYGYTF.

This clonotype was recorded at least ten times. V gene TRBV6-6 combines with J gene TRBJ2-1; TRBD2 matches 9 bases. Germline V gives CDR1 MNHNY, CDR2 SVGAGI (reference sequence). The CDR3 is 17 amino acids. J was trimmed by 6 bases and V by 2 bases; bases with no gene match: 11. Written as DNA, the CDR3 is TGTGCCAGCAGTTACGGGACTAGCCTGGCGGTGGTCAATGAGCAGTTCTTC. This gives the protein CASSYGTSLAVVNEQFF.

V usage is TRBV28 and J usage is TRBJ1-5; D might be TRBD1 (6 bases). Germline V gives CDR1 MDHEN, CDR2 SYDVKM. V was shortened by 7 bases and J by 6 bases, with 13 bases between the two germline ends. The CDR3 totals 13 residues. The CDR3 region has the DNA TGTGCCAGCACCCAAGGGGGGGTTCAGCCCCAGCATTTT. The encoded protein is CASTQGGVQPQHF.

This clonotype was observed a handful of times. This CDR3 reads CASSLNPRDEQYF. CDR3 DNA: TGTGCCAGCAGCTTAAATCCCAGGGACGAGCAGTACTTC. The chain carries TRBV7-2 and TRBJ2-7, with D perhaps TRBD1 (5 bases). Trimming removed 2 bases at V and 5 bases at J, with 10 bases between. Germline V gene data show CDR1 as SGHTA and CDR2 as FQGNSA. This CDR3 has 13 amino acids. The whole variable domain, filled in from reference TRBV7-2 and TRBJ2-7, reads GAGVSQSPSNKVTEKGKDVELRCDPISGHTALYWYRQSLGQGLEFLIYFQGNSAPDKSGLPSDRFSAERTGGSVSTLTIQRTQQEDSAVYLCASSLNPRDEQYFGPGTRLTVT.

The rearrangement links TRBV7-8 to TRBJ1-4; 9 bases match TRBD1. J gave up 5 bases and V 5 bases, and 12 bases lay outside the gene matches. This CDR3 has 17 residues. The V gene's germline CDR1 is SGHVS and CDR2 FQNEAQ. This CDR3 is CASSPRTGASLNEKLFF. The CDR3 DNA follows: TGTGCCAGCAGCCCACGGACAGGGGCAAGTTTGAATGAAAAACTGTTTTTT.